This T cell receptor beta chain was recovered during a study of blood T cell repertoires in COVID-19. Study background: The cDNA or gDNA used as material had been derived from T cells, B-cell-depleted T cells, or PBMCs.

Original analysis: The assay estimated nucleated cells by amplifying reference gene primers. Assay used: immunoSEQ multiplex PCR; TCRdb lists only in-frame clones, some missing. The DNA was the basis for D and trimming; V, J and clone size are from that table. This sample has approximately 440,000 clones, with around 88% found just once. Enrolment of Seattle patients took place during active infection, and they were followed longitudinally. Germline V lookup: CDR1 SGHRS, CDR2 YFSETQ. The CDR3 has 15 residues. Trimming took 0 bases from V and 6 from J, leaving 13 bases between them. This sequence was found in a woman aged 50 to 65 with COVID-19, enrolled during active disease. The sequenced material came from peripheral blood. The chain couples TRBV5-1 to TRBJ2-4; TRBD1 might be the D (5 bases). This CDR3 is CASSLGFDRGNIQYF. CDR3 DNA: TGCGCCAGCAGCTTGGGGTTTGATAGGGGAAACATTCAGTACTTC.